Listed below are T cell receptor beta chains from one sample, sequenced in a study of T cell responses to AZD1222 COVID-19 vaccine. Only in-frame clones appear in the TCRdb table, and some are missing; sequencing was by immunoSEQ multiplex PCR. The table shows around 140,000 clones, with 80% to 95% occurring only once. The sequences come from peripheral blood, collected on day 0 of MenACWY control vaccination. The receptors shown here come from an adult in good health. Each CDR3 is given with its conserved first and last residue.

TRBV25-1	CASSDIQVYGYTF
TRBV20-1	CSARDSGIYTF
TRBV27	CASSFQRHNQPQHF
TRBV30	CAWSGAGVSYEQYF
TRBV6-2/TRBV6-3	CASSYSTYEPLYGYTF
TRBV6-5	CASSPTLSYEQYF
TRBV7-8	CASSLGSGVATEAFF
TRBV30	CAWNVANGYTF
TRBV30	CALASGKGSGNTIYF
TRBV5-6	CASSLGAEGIFNTEAFF
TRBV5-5	CASSSPVVAGRGNEQYF
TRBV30	CAWSVGHSGEWVDTQYF
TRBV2	CASRGLAVGTGELFF
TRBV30	CAWSAQGNGNTIYF
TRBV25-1	CASSLRTEDGYTF
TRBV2	CASKDRASGNTIYF
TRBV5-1	CASSLGTVEDTEAFF
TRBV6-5	CASSSGTGNMNTEAFF
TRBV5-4	CASSPPTSGRQTGELFF
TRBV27	CASSFLAGGRTDTQYF
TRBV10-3	CAISDRLAGSTDTQYF
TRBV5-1	CASAIQSENTEAFF
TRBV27	CASSSGGNEQFF
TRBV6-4	CASSPGSTGELFF
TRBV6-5	CASSYSAGPPNTEAFF
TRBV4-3	CASSQETAGGYNSPLHF
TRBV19	CASSSHQGIQETQYF
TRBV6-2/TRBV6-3	CASSYTPYGYTF
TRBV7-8	CASSFADGSGNTIYF
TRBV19	CASSIWGGQPQHF
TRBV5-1	CASSLGNSGTTRNGYTF
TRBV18	CASSPTGKSNQPQHF
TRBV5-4	CASSLYGEKPQHF
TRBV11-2	CASSLEGLRNEQFF
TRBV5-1	CASSSTGIEAFF
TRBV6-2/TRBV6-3	CASNPPGPSGEQFF
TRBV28	CASRSGLTNNQPQHF
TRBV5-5	CASSSQLGYTF
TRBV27	CASSFPGENTEAFF
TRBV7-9	CASSSGTSTEAFF
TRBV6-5	CASRYREGLNTEAFF
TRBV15	CATSRDARGHEKLFF
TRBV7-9	CASSLVSGELLEAFF
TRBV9	CASSVGTGGEKLFF
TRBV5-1	CASSEQGEVQYF
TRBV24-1	CATSDPGSPDTQYF
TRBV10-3	CAISDTGEQYF
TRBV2	CASGRGWTEAFF
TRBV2	CASERGTGGRTEAFF